One sample yielded the 12 T cell receptor beta chains listed below, sequenced in a study of early T cells in non-severe SARS-CoV-2 infection. TCRdb processed the 5' RACE reads anew with MiXCR; each CDR3 protein has one entry. In the table there are 70,000 to 95,000 distinct CDR3 sequences, about 11% of which are singletons. The sequenced material came from whole blood. The receptor source for this set is an adult who was a healthcare worker with PCR-confirmed SARS-CoV-2 infection or an uninfected control (not recorded which).

Points on this clonotype: A much larger clone differs by one base, so this may be a read error. The V call is TRBV7-8, the J call TRBJ2-1, with TRBD2 identical over 7 bases. The CDR3 is 16 amino acids. The germline gives CDR1 SGHVS, CDR2 FQNEAQ. The CDR3 sequence: CASSPGRLRSYIEQFF. The CDR3 DNA reads TGTGCCAGCAGCCCCGGGAGGCTGAGATCCTACATTGAGCAGTTCTTC.

V usage is TRBV6-1 and J usage is TRBJ2-7; no clear D gene. Germline values: CDR1 MNHNS, CDR2 SASEGT. V lost 10 bases and J lost 3, with 7 bases in between. There are 10 residues in the CDR3. CDR3 protein: CATSNYEQYF. CDR3 DNA: TGTGCCACCTCAAACTACGAGCAGTACTTC.

The chain joins TRBV7-8 to TRBJ1-5; D is ambiguous. The CDR3 contains 13 residues. V was cut by 5 bases and J by 6 bases, with 11 bases left in between. Per germline, CDR1 SGHVS and CDR2 FQNEAQ. For the CDR3, the DNA is TGTGCCAGCAGCCACCCAACGGGTCAGCCCCAGCATTTT. Amino acids: CASSHPTGQPQHF. The full variable domain, in which reference TRBV7-8 and TRBJ1-5 provide the parts outside the CDR3, is GAGVSQSPRYKVAKRGQDVALRCDPISGHVSLFWYQQALGQGPEFLTYFQNEAQLDKSGLPSDRFFAERPEGSVSTLKIQRTQQEDSAVYLCASSHPTGQPQHFGDGTRLSIL.

This clonotype has a count of ten or more. At one boundary the junction diverges from the germline segment, which might be a read error. The rearrangement links TRBV5-6 to TRBJ2-7; TRBD1 matches 8 bases. This CDR3 comprises 14 residues. Germline V lookup: CDR1 SGHDT, CDR2 YYEEEE. The CDR3 nucleotides read TGTGCCAGCACCTTGGGGGCAGGGGGCGCCGAGCAGTACTTC. Translating it yields CASTLGAGGAEQYF. The full variable domain, completed using reference TRBV5-6 and TRBJ2-7, is DAGVTQSPTHLIKTRGQQVTLRCSPKSGHDTVSWYQQALGQGPQFIFQYYEEEERQRGNFPDRFSGHQFPNYSSELNVNALLLGDSALYLCASTLGAGGAEQYFGPGTRLTVT.

This clonotype was picked up many times. The V gene is TRBV19, the J gene TRBJ1-3; weak D call: TRBD1 (6 bases). Between the trimmed V and J ends, which lost 3 bases and 0 bases, there was a span of 12 bases. The CDR3 loop spans 16 amino acids. Germline V gene sequence: CDR1 LNHDA, CDR2 SQIVND (reference sequence). The CDR3 DNA is TGTGCCAGTAGTATGGCTGGACAGCTCTCTGGAAACACCATATATTTT. Residues: CASSMAGQLSGNTIYF.

This clonotype was picked up many times. V usage is TRBV5-1 and J usage is TRBJ2-5, with D unresolved. Trimming cost V 5 bases and J 5 bases, with 7 bases left between them. This CDR3 comprises 11 residues. From germline, CDR1 is SGHRS and CDR2 YFSETQ. The CDR3 spells CASSILETQYF. CDR3 DNA: TGCGCCAGCAGTATTCTCGAGACCCAGTACTTC.

This clonotype was recorded many times. This chain connects TRBV2 to TRBJ2-3; maybe TRBD2 (6 bases). The CDR3 has 14 residues. V dropped 10 bases and J dropped 0 bases, with 14 bases sitting between them. In germline, CDR1 is SNHLY, CDR2 FYNNEI. CDR3 sequence (DNA): TGTGCCATCTCCGGGGGAGCTAGCACAGATACGCAGTATTTT. It codes for CAISGGASTDTQYF.

CDR3 in DNA: TGCAGTGCCCCCAATTTTGGGCAGGAACTTGATACGCAGTATTTT. It yields the protein CSAPNFGQELDTQYF. This rearrangement joins TRBV20-1 to TRBJ2-3; D is unclear. This CDR3 has 15 amino acids. The V gene's germline CDR1 is DFQATT and CDR2 SNEGSKA (reference sequence). Trimming took 6 bases from V and 6 from J, leaving 22 bases between them.

The table lists this clonotype with a few counts. The CDR3 DNA sequence: TGTGCCAGCAGTTTATCGGGACAGTTGAACACTGAAGCTTTCTTT. This gives the protein CASSLSGQLNTEAFF. The J gene is TRBJ1-1, the V gene TRBV27; 7 bases are shared with TRBD1. This CDR3 spans 15 amino acids. With 0 bases clipped from V and 0 bases from J, the junction kept 1 base outside the gene matches. Germline V gene lookup returns CDR1 MNHEY and CDR2 SMNVEV (reference sequence).

This chain uses TRBV7-2 with TRBJ2-7, with a weak D call TRBD1 (5 bases). The CDR3 has 12 residues. V lost 11 bases, J lost 2 bases, and 13 bases lay in between. CDR1 is SGHTA and CDR2 is FQGNSA in the germline V gene. The CDR3, as DNA: TGTGCCGTGGGGCAGGGCCCCTACGAGCAGTACTTC. Translation gives CAVGQGPYEQYF.

The V call is TRBV2, the J call TRBJ2-2, with 10 nucleotides matching TRBD2. This CDR3 has 15 residues. Looked up from germline, CDR1 is SNHLY and CDR2 is FYNNEI. V lost 11 bases and J lost 5; bases outside the gene matches: 11. In nucleotides, the CDR3 is TGTGCCGGGACGAGCGGGGGGGCCGGAACCGGGGAGCTGTTTTTT. This translates into CAGTSGGAGTGELFF.

This clonotype has at least ten counts. The J gene is TRBJ2-1, the V gene TRBV6-5; a weak D match, TRBD1 (6 bases). The CDR3 is 13 residues long. V was clipped by 6 bases and J by 6 bases, with 12 bases between them. From germline, CDR1 is MNHEY and CDR2 SVGAGI. For the CDR3, the DNA is TGTGCCAGCAGCCCACAGGGTCGCAATGAGCAGTTCTTC. This encodes CASSPQGRNEQFF.